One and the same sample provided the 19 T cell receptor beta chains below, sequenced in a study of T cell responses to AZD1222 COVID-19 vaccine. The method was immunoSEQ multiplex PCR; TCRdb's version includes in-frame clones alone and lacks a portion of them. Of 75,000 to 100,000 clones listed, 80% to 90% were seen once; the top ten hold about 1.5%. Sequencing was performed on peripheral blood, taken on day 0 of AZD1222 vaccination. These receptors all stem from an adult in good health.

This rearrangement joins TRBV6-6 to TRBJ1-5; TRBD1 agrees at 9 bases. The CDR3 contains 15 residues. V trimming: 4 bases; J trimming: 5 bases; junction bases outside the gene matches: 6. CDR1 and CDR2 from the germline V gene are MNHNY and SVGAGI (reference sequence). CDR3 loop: CASSWGTGFYQPQHF. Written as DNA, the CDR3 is TGTGCCAGCAGTTGGGGGACAGGGTTTTATCAGCCCCAGCATTTT.

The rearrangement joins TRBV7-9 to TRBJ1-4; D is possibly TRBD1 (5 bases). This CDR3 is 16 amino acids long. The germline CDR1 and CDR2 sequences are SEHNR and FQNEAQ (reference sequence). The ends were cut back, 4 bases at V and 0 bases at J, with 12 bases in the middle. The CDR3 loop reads CASSYGVGATNEKLFF. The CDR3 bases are TGTGCCAGCAGCTATGGGGTGGGGGCAACTAATGAAAAACTGTTTTTT.

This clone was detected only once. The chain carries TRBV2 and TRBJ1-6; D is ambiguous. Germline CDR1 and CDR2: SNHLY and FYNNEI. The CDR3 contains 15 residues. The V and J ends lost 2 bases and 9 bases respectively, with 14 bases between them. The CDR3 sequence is CASSELPLVGSPLHF. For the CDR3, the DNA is TGTGCCAGCAGTGAACTCCCACTTGTCGGTTCACCCCTCCACTTT.

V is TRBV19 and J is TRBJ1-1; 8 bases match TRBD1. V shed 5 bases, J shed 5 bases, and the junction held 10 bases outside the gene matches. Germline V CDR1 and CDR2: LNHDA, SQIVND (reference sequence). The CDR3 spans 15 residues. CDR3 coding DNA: TGTGCCAGTAGTGACCTCGACAGGGGAGGGACTGAAGCTTTCTTT. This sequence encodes CASSDLDRGGTEAFF.

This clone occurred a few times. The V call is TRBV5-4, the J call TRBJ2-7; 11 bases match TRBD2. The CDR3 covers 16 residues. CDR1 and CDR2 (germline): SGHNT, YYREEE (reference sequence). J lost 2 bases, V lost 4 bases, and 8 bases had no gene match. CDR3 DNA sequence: TGTGCCAGCAGCCCTGGGACTAGCGGTTACCCCTACGAGCAGTACTTC. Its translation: CASSPGTSGYPYEQYF.

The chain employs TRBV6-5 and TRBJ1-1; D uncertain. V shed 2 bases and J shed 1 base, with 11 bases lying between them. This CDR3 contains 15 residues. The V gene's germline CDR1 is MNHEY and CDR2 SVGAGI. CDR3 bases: TGTGCCAGCAGTTACAGTTTGGGCCGGAACACTGAAGCTTTCTTT. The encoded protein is CASSYSLGRNTEAFF.

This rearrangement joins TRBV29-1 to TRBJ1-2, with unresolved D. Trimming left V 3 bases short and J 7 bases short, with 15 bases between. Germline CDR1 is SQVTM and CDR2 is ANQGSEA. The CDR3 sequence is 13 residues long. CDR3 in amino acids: CSVDGVSRGGYTF. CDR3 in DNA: TGCAGCGTTGATGGAGTAAGTCGCGGTGGCTACACCTTC. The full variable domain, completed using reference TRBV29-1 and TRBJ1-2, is SAVISQKPSRDICQRGTSLTIQCQVDSQVTMMFWYRQQPGQSLTLIATANQGSEATYESGFVIDKFPISRPNLTFSTLTVSNMSPEDSSIYLCSVDGVSRGGYTFGSGTRLTVV.

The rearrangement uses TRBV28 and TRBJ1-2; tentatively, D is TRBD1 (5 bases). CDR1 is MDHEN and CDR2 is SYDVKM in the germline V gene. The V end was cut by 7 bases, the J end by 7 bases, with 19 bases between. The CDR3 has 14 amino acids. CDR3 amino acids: CASTLAGGRGGYTF. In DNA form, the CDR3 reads TGTGCCAGCACCCTAGCCGGGGGTCGGGGTGGCTACACCTTC.

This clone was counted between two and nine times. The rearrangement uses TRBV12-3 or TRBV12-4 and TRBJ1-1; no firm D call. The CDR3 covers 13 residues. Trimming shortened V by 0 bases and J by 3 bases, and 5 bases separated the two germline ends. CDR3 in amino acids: CASSLAQHTEAFF. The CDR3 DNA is TGTGCCAGCAGTTTAGCACAGCACACTGAAGCTTTCTTT.

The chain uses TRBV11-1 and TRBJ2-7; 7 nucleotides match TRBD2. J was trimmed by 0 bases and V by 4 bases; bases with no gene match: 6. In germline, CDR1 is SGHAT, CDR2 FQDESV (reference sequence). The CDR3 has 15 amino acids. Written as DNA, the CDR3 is TGTGCCAGCAGCTGGGAGGGAACGAGCTCCTACGAGCAGTACTTC. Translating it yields CASSWEGTSSYEQYF.

CDR3 loop: CASSHPVPAGNTEAFF. In DNA, the CDR3 is TGCGCCAGCAGTCACCCCGTGCCGGCGGGTAACACTGAAGCTTTCTTT. The rearrangement links TRBV23-1 to TRBJ1-1; no definite D call. TRBV23-1 is known as an ORF, though its function is uncertain. This CDR3 comprises 16 residues. V dropped 3 bases and J dropped 2 bases, with 16 bases sitting between them.

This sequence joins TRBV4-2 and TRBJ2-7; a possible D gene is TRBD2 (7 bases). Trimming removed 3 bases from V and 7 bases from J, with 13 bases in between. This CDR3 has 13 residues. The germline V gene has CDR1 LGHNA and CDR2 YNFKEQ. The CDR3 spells CASSHPGGQEQYF. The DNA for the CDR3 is TGTGCCAGCAGCCACCCCGGGGGGCAAGAGCAGTACTTC.

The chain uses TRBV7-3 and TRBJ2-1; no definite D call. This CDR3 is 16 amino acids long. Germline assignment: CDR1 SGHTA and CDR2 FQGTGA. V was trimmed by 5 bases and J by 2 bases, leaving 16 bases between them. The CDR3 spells CASSPIGGGTYNEQFF. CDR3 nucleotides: TGTGCCAGCAGCCCAATTGGCGGTGGGACCTACAATGAGCAGTTCTTC. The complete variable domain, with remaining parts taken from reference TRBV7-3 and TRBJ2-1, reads GAGVSQTPSNKVTEKGKYVELRCDPISGHTALYWYRQSLGQGPEFLIYFQGTGAADDSGLPNDRFFAVRPEGSVSTLKIQRTERGDSAVYLCASSPIGGGTYNEQFFGPGTRLTVL.

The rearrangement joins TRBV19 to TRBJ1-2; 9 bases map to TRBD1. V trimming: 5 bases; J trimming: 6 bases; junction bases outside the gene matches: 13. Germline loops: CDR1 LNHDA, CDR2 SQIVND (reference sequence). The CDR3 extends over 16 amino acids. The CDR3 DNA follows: TGTGCCAGTAGTTCGCCCCGACAGGGGGTATCCGATGGCTACACCTTC. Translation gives CASSSPRQGVSDGYTF.

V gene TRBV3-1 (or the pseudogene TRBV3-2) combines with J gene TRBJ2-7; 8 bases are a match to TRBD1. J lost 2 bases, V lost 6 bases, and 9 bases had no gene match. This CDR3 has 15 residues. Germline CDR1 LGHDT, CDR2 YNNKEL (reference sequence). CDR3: CASSDPGTGTYEQYF. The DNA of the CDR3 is TGTGCCAGCAGTGACCCCGGGACAGGAACCTACGAGCAGTACTTC.

This chain's CDR3 is CASSLAVRNTGELFF. The CDR3, as DNA: TGCGCCAGCAGCTTGGCCGTAAGGAACACCGGGGAGCTGTTTTTT. V is TRBV5-1 and J is TRBJ2-2; no clear D. CDR1 SGHRS and CDR2 YFSETQ come from the germline V gene. The CDR3 extends over 15 amino acids. Trimming took off 0 bases at V and 1 base at J, with 7 bases between the two ends.

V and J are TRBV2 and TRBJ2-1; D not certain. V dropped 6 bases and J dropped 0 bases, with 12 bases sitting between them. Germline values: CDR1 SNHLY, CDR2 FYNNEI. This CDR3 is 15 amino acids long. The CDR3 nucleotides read TGTGCCAGCAGGACGGATAGTAGCTCCTACAATGAGCAGTTCTTC. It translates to CASRTDSSSYNEQFF.

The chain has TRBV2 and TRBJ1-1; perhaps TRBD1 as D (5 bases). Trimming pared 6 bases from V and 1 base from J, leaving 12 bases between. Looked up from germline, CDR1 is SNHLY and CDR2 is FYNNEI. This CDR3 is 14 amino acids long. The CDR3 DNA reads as TGTGCCAGCAGGGTACGACAGACGAACACTGAAGCTTTCTTT. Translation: CASRVRQTNTEAFF.

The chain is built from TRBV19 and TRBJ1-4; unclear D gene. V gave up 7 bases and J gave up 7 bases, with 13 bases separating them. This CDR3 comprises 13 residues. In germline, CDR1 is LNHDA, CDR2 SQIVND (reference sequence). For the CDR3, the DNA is TGTGCCAGTACCCCGAGGTCCCGTGAAAAACTGTTTTTT. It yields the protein CASTPRSREKLFF.